The 31 T cell receptor beta chains in this list originate from one sample, sequenced in a study of neurological immune-mediated disorders. MiXCR, applied by TCRdb to the 5' RACE reads, yields one record per CDR3 protein. The sample carries some 50,000 distinct CDR3 sequences, approximately 16% recorded once. Sequencing used PBMCs. These receptors were collected from a man in his sixties in good health.

This clonotype was counted at least ten times. The gene calls are TRBV5-1 and TRBJ2-7, with 7 nucleotides matching TRBD2. V lost 0 bases, J lost 4 bases, and 10 bases stayed unmatched. Per germline, CDR1 SGHRS and CDR2 YFSETQ. This CDR3 has 16 residues. The CDR3 spells CASSLGISGSLYEQYF. CDR3 in DNA: TGCGCCAGCAGCTTGGGGATTAGCGGGTCATTGTACGAGCAGTACTTC.

The table lists this clonotype with many counts. The chain links TRBV27 to TRBJ2-1; D is uncertain. Trimming pared 3 bases from V and 6 bases from J, leaving 6 bases between. The germline CDR1 and CDR2 sequences are MNHEY and SMNVEV (reference sequence). The CDR3 runs 12 residues. The CDR3 DNA is TGTGCCAGCAGTTTCGGTGTCAATGAGCAGTTCTTC. Its protein product is CASSFGVNEQFF.

The table lists this clonotype with many counts. The chain is built from TRBV5-1 and TRBJ1-1, with 7 bases aligning to TRBD1. Unmatched junction bases numbered 2, after V lost 1 base and J lost 8 bases. Germline loops: CDR1 SGHRS, CDR2 YFSETQ. This CDR3 is 12 amino acids long. CDR3 in amino acids: CASSLQGEEAFF. As DNA, the CDR3 is TGCGCCAGCAGCTTGCAGGGGGAAGAAGCTTTCTTT.

V usage is TRBV25-1 and J usage is TRBJ2-7; D unclear. The V and J ends lost 6 bases and 7 bases respectively, with 16 bases between them. This CDR3 contains 13 residues. Per the germline V gene, CDR1 is MGHDK and CDR2 is SYGVNS. The CDR3 spells CASSAPSQWEQYF. CDR3 DNA: TGTGCCAGCAGCGCCCCGTCACAGTGGGAGCAGTACTTC.

This clonotype was seen many times. This chain connects TRBV5-1 to TRBJ1-6; D gene unclear. The CDR3 loop spans 16 amino acids. Germline loops: CDR1 SGHRS, CDR2 YFSETQ. Trimming removed 0 bases from V and 0 bases from J, with 7 bases in between. The CDR3 region is CASSLVDSSYNSPLHF. CDR3 bases: TGCGCCAGCAGCTTGGTAGATAGCTCCTATAATTCACCCCTCCACTTT.

A few counts support this clonotype. J is TRBJ1-1 and V is TRBV3-1; D not certain. Germline V gives CDR1 LGHDT, CDR2 YNNKEL (reference sequence). Trimming cost V 4 bases and J 1 base, with 10 bases left between them. This CDR3 comprises 14 residues. The CDR3 spells CASSPYAENTEAFF. The CDR3 bases are TGTGCCAGCAGCCCTTATGCGGAGAACACTGAAGCTTTCTTT.

This clonotype was seen many times. The chain combines TRBV7-8 with TRBJ2-5; possible D gene TRBD2, 6 bases. Between the trimmed V and J ends, which lost 1 base and 1 base, there was a span of 13 bases. The CDR3 spans 16 residues. Looked up from germline, CDR1 is SGHVS and CDR2 is FQNEAQ. CDR3 protein: CASSLGARGIQETQYF. CDR3 DNA sequence: TGTGCCAGCAGCTTAGGTGCACGGGGGATCCAAGAGACCCAGTACTTC. The full variable domain, in which reference TRBV7-8 and TRBJ2-5 provide the parts outside the CDR3, is GAGVSQSPRYKVAKRGQDVALRCDPISGHVSLFWYQQALGQGPEFLTYFQNEAQLDKSGLPSDRFFAERPEGSVSTLKIQRTQQEDSAVYLCASSLGARGIQETQYFGPGTRLLVL.

This clonotype came up many times. The chain combines TRBV15 with TRBJ2-2; D remains ambiguous. Germline values: CDR1 LNHNV, CDR2 YYDKDF (reference sequence). The CDR3 covers 12 residues. V lost 1 base to trimming and J lost 5 bases, with 2 bases between them. CDR3 sequence: CATSRVTGELFF. The CDR3 DNA reads TGTGCCACCAGCAGAGTAACCGGGGAGCTGTTTTTT.

This clonotype was detected ten times or more. This chain connects TRBV2 to TRBJ2-7; perhaps TRBD1 as D (6 bases). CDR1 and CDR2 (germline): SNHLY, FYNNEI. With 7 bases removed from V and 0 bases from J, the gap between germline ends came to 13 bases. The CDR3 contains 14 residues. CDR3 coding DNA: TGTGCCAGCAAGAGGACAGTAAGCTCCTACGAGCAGTACTTC. Protein sequence: CASKRTVSSYEQYF.

This clonotype was picked up many times. The CDR3: CASSFGTGFSYEQYF. In DNA, the CDR3 is TGCGCCAGCAGCTTCGGGACAGGGTTTTCCTACGAGCAGTACTTC. The chain employs TRBV5-1 and TRBJ2-7, with TRBD1 matching 9 bases. Unmatched junction bases numbered 4, after V lost 2 bases and J lost 1 base. Germline V CDR1 and CDR2: SGHRS, YFSETQ. The CDR3 is made up of 15 amino acids. The variable domain in full, completed from reference TRBV5-1 and TRBJ2-7, reads KAGVTQTPRYLIKTRGQQVTLSCSPISGHRSVSWYQQTPGQGLQFLFEYFSETQRNKGNFPGRFSGRQFSNSRSEMNVSTLELGDSALYLCASSFGTGFSYEQYFGPGTRLTVT.

The sample holds many counts of this clonotype. The genes are TRBV5-1 and TRBJ2-1; D may correspond to TRBD1 or TRBD2 (5 bases each). Looked up from germline, CDR1 is SGHRS and CDR2 is YFSETQ. The CDR3 loop spans 15 amino acids. V was cut by 3 bases and J by 5 bases, with 15 bases left in between. CDR3 nucleotide sequence: TGCGCCAGCAGCTCGGGGACGAGTATCAACAATGAGCAGTTCTTC. This translates into CASSSGTSINNEQFF.

In its sample, this clonotype was seen many times. The gene calls are TRBV27 and TRBJ1-1; D remains unclear. CDR3 length: 14 amino acids. V was clipped by 5 bases and J by 1 base, with 11 bases between them. The germline V gene encodes CDR1 MNHEY and CDR2 SMNVEV (reference sequence). The CDR3 sequence is CASSPIEPNTEAFF. CDR3 bases: TGTGCCAGCAGTCCCATCGAGCCGAACACTGAAGCTTTCTTT.

This clonotype was seen ten or more times. CDR3 protein: CSATEQNTEAFF. CDR3 nucleotide sequence: TGCAGTGCTACGGAGCAAAACACTGAAGCTTTCTTT. This sequence joins TRBV20-1 and TRBJ1-1; no clear D gene. The CDR3 extends over 12 amino acids. The V gene lost 4 bases and the J gene lost 2 bases, with 8 bases spanning the gap. CDR1 DFQATT and CDR2 SNEGSKA come from the germline V gene (reference sequence).

Written as DNA, the CDR3 is TGCAGCGTCCAAGATTTAGCGGGAGGCTCCTACGAGCAGTACTTC. It translates to CSVQDLAGGSYEQYF. The chain has TRBV29-1 and TRBJ2-7; 10 bases fit TRBD2. This CDR3 has 15 residues. J was trimmed by 0 bases and V by 6 bases; bases with no gene match: 8. Germline V gives CDR1 SQVTM, CDR2 ANQGSEA.

As regards this clonotype: A junction boundary mismatches the germline segment, possibly from a read error. The V and J genes are TRBV7-9 and TRBJ2-2, with 12 nucleotides matching TRBD2. The CDR3 length is 17 residues. Germline assignment: CDR1 SEHNR and CDR2 FQNEAQ (reference sequence). The CDR3 loop reads CASSPRLAGENTGEPFF. The CDR3 DNA sequence: TGTGCCAGCAGCCCCCGACTAGCGGGAGAGAACACAGGGGAGCCGTTTTTT.

This clonotype showed up many times. This sequence joins TRBV27 and TRBJ2-7; a weak D match, TRBD2 (6 bases). This CDR3 spans 14 amino acids. V lost 3 bases to trimming and J lost 3 bases, with 12 bases between them. Germline lookup yields CDR1 MNHEY and CDR2 SMNVEV (reference sequence). CDR3 in amino acids: CASSFGGNNYEQYF. DNA of the CDR3: TGTGCCAGCAGTTTTGGCGGGAACAACTACGAGCAGTACTTC.

This clonotype was seen ten or more times. J is TRBJ2-7 and V is TRBV7-9; weak D call: TRBD1 (6 bases). Germline CDR1 is SEHNR and CDR2 is FQNEAQ (reference sequence). This CDR3 is built from 13 residues. Between the trimmed V and J ends, which lost 5 bases and 7 bases, there was a span of 15 bases. CDR3 region: CASSPQGSGEQYF. The CDR3 DNA follows: TGTGCCAGCAGCCCACAGGGATCGGGTGAGCAGTACTTC.

Ten or more counts support this clonotype. The chain employs TRBV20-1 and TRBJ2-1, with D tentatively TRBD2 (5 bases). Trimming took off 4 bases at V and 6 bases at J, with 16 bases between the two ends. The CDR3 runs 14 residues. CDR1 is DFQATT, CDR2 SNEGSKA, per germline (reference sequence). The CDR3 reads CSANSGKGVNEQFF. Written as DNA, the CDR3 is TGCAGTGCTAATTCGGGGAAGGGTGTCAATGAGCAGTTCTTC.

This clonotype was observed at least ten times. This chain uses TRBV29-1 with TRBJ2-1; TRBD2 might be the D (5 bases). There are 16 residues in the CDR3. Germline lookup yields CDR1 SQVTM and CDR2 ANQGSEA. V was shortened by 4 bases and J by 7 bases, with 23 bases between the two germline ends. CDR3 nucleotides: TGCAGCGTTGCGGACGGTTGGTCCAGCGGTGCTAATGAGCAGTTCTTC. This codes for CSVADGWSSGANEQFF.

This clonotype was found a few times. The rearrangement uses TRBV20-1 and TRBJ2-1, with TRBD2 identical over 10 bases. J gave up 4 bases and V 6 bases, and 21 bases lay outside the gene matches. Germline V gives CDR1 DFQATT, CDR2 SNEGSKA (reference sequence). This CDR3 spans 19 amino acids. This CDR3 reads CSAKVTEREGLSRYNEQFF. CDR3 nucleotide sequence: TGCAGTGCCAAGGTCACGGAGCGGGAGGGCCTTTCAAGGTACAATGAGCAGTTCTTC.

The chain recombines TRBV14 with TRBJ2-2, with 9 bases aligning to TRBD2. V was clipped by 8 bases and J by 4 bases; unmatched bases: 8. The length of the CDR3 is 15 residues. Per the germline V gene, CDR1 is SGHDN and CDR2 is FVKESK. Here the CDR3 reads CASGRSGSVTGELFF. DNA of the CDR3: TGTGCCAGCGGACGTAGCGGGAGTGTCACCGGGGAGCTGTTTTTT.

There are many counts of this clonotype. The junction departs from germline at one end; a sequencing error may be responsible. Here the CDR3 reads CASSLEAGTSGVF. CDR3 nucleotide sequence: TGCGCCAGCAGCTTGGAAGCGGGGACTAGCGGGGTCTTC. This sequence joins TRBV5-1 and TRBJ2-1, with 13 bases matching TRBD2. The CDR3 length is 13 residues. Germline CDR1 is SGHRS and CDR2 is YFSETQ.

The rearrangement links TRBV12-3 or TRBV12-4 to TRBJ2-5; TRBD1 is a possible D gene (6 bases). V lost 1 base to trimming and J lost 1 base, with 10 bases between them. This CDR3 comprises 15 residues. The chain's CDR3 is CASSLVRDIQETQYF. The CDR3 bases are TGTGCCAGCAGTTTAGTACGGGACATCCAAGAGACCCAGTACTTC.

A few counts support this clonotype. The chain links TRBV6-2 or TRBV6-3 to TRBJ1-5, with D unresolved. V lost 2 bases and J 2 bases, leaving 7 bases between the germline ends. CDR1 MNHEY and CDR2 SVGEGT come from the germline V gene. This CDR3 has 14 residues. In DNA form, the CDR3 reads TGTGCCAGCAGTTACGATGGAGGCAATCAGCCCCAGCATTTT. It is translated as CASSYDGGNQPQHF.

At least ten counts were recorded for this clonotype. V is TRBV7-9 and J is TRBJ2-3; TRBD1 is a possible D gene (6 bases). Trimming cost V 0 bases and J 3 bases, with 10 bases left between them. This CDR3 spans 15 amino acids. Germline V gene data show CDR1 as SEHNR and CDR2 as FQNEAQ (reference sequence). The CDR3 loop is CASSLAGQGTDTQYF. The CDR3 nucleotides read TGTGCCAGCAGCTTAGCGGGTCAGGGGACAGATACGCAGTATTTT.

In its sample, this clonotype was seen many times. The gene calls are TRBV7-6 and TRBJ1-1; D gene unclear. V lost 5 bases to trimming and J lost 1 base, with 14 bases between them. The CDR3 extends over 15 amino acids. Per germline, CDR1 SGHVS and CDR2 FNYEAQ. DNA for the CDR3: TGTGCCAGCAGCCGCCTGTTACCAGCGAACACTGAAGCTTTCTTT. Residues: CASSRLLPANTEAFF.

In this sample, this clonotype turned up many times. The J gene is TRBJ2-2, the V gene TRBV5-1; a possible D gene is TRBD2 (5 bases). This CDR3 has 16 amino acids. Germline CDR1 is SGHRS and CDR2 is YFSETQ. Trimming took 4 bases from V and 5 from J, leaving 18 bases between them. This chain's CDR3 is CASSTRTASGTGELFF. The CDR3 DNA sequence: TGCGCCAGCAGCACTCGTACCGCAAGCGGAACCGGGGAGCTGTTTTTT.

This chain joins TRBV5-1 and TRBJ2-7; TRBD1 aligns across 9 bases. From germline, CDR1 is SGHRS and CDR2 YFSETQ. This CDR3 has 13 residues. V dropped 3 bases and J dropped 6; count of bases not matched to a gene: 4. CDR3 nucleotides: TGCGCCAGCAGCTCGGGACAGGGCGCCGAGCAGTACTTC. Protein: CASSSGQGAEQYF.

This clonotype was counted many times. The V and J genes are TRBV7-2 and TRBJ1-5; TRBD1 might be the D (5 bases). Germline CDR1 is SGHTA and CDR2 is FQGNSA. The CDR3 extends over 16 amino acids. Deletions cut 1 base from V and 4 bases from J, with 14 bases between. DNA of the CDR3: TGTGCCAGCAGCTTAGTAGGGGTTCAATCGAATCAGCCCCAGCATTTT. Amino acids: CASSLVGVQSNQPQHF.

This clonotype appeared many times. The chain combines TRBV5-1 with TRBJ2-3; D call uncertain. The germline V gene has CDR1 SGHRS and CDR2 YFSETQ. The CDR3 length is 12 residues. Trimming stripped 4 bases from V and 2 bases from J, with 5 bases between. The CDR3 region is CASSRTTDTQYF. In nucleotides, the CDR3 is TGCGCCAGCAGCCGGACCACAGATACGCAGTATTTT.

The sample holds many counts of this clonotype. The chain couples TRBV7-6 to TRBJ2-1; TRBD2 matches 12 bases. Germline assignment: CDR1 SGHVS and CDR2 FNYEAQ. This CDR3 comprises 13 residues. After removal of 8 bases from V and 10 bases from J, the junction contained 6 bases not matched to a gene. The CDR3 DNA reads as TGTGCCAGCGGACTAGCGGGGCCCAGCGAGCAGTTCTTC. Translation: CASGLAGPSEQFF.